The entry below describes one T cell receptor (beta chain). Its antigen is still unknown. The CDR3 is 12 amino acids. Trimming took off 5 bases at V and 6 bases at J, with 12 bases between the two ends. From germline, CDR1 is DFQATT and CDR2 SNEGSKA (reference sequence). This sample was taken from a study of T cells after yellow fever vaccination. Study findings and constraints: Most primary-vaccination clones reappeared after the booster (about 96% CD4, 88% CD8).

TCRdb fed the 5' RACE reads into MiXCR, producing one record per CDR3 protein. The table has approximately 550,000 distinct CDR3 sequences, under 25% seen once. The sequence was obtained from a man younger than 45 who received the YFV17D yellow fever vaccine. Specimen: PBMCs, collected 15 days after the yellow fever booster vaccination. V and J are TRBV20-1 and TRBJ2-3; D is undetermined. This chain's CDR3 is CSARVTPDTQYF. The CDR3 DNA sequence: TGCAGTGCTCGAGTAACCCCGGATACGCAGTATTTT.